This TCR beta chain was captured by sequencing in a study of cytomegalovirus exposure and HLA in healthy donors. Study-wide results and limits: The investigators catalogued 150 or so TCR beta chains as cytomegalovirus-associated. Apart from CMV serostatus, no immune exposure information was available.

The V and J ends lost 3 bases and 4 bases respectively, with 13 bases between them. This CDR3 is built from 14 residues. The germline CDR1 and CDR2 sequences are MDHEN and SYDVKM. In regard to this clone: Its antigen is currently unknown.

PCR involved 60 Vbeta and 13 Jbeta primers. Original processing notes: Later, an analysis found around 77 million unique TCR beta chains, and 9.5 million to 12 million of these were shared. Only in-frame clones appear in the TCRdb table, and some are missing; sequencing was by immunoSEQ multiplex PCR. D and trimming were read from the DNA, whereas the V and J calls and clone size are those reported in that table. The table has about 110,000 clones, roughly 73% seen once. The sequence came from a woman under 40 in good health and CMV-seronegative. This chain joins TRBV28 and TRBJ2-7, with D possibly TRBD1 on 6 matching bases. Sequenced: PBMCs. The CDR3 nucleotides read TGTGCCAGCAGTTTCCCAGGGGCCCCTTACGAGCAGTACTTC. It translates to CASSFPGAPYEQYF.